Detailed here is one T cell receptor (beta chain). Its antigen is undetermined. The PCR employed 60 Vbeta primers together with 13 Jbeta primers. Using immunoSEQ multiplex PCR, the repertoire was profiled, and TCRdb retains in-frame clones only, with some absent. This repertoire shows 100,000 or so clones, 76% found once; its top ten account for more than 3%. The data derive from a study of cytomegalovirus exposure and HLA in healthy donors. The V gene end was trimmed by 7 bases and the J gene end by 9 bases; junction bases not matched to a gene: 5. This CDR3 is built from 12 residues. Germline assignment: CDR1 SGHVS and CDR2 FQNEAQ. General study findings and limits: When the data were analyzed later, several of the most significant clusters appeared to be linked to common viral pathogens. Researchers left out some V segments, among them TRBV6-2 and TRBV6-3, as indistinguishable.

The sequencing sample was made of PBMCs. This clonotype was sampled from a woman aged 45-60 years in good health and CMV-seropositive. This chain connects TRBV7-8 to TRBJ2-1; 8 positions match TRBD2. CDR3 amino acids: CASTGLVAEQFF. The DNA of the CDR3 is TGTGCCAGCACGGGACTAGTAGCTGAGCAGTTCTTC.